This T cell receptor beta chain was found in a study of blood T cell repertoires in COVID-19. Germline CDR1 is SNHLY and CDR2 is FYNNEI. CDR3 length: 16 residues. Losses at the gene ends were 8 bases for V and 2 bases for J; bases not matched to a gene: 14. Study processing details: Estimates of nucleated cell counts were drawn from the amplification of reference gene primers. Profiling relied on immunoSEQ multiplex PCR, and the TCRdb table lists in-frame clones only, not all of them. V, J and clone size reflect that table, while D and trimming were determined from the DNA. The sample holds around 270,000 clones, 75% to 95% seen once.

This receptor was identified in a young adult with COVID-19, enrolled during active disease. Sequenced input: peripheral blood. The rearrangement joins TRBV2 to TRBJ2-5, with 7 bases fitting TRBD2. CDR3 loop: CASGGLAGPDQETQYF. The DNA of the CDR3 is TGTGCCAGCGGGGGTTTAGCGGGTCCCGATCAAGAGACCCAGTACTTC.